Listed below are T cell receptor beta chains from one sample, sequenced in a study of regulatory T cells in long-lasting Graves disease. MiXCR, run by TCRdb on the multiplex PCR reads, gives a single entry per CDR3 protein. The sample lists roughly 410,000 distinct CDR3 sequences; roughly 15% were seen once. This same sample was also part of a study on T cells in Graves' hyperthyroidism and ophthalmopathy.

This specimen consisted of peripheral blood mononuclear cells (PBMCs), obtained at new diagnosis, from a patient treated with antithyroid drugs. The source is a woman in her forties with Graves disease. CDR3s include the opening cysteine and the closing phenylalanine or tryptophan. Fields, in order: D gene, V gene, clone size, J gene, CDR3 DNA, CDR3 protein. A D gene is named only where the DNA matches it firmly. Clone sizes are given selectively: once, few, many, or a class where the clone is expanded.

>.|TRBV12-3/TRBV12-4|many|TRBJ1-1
TGTGCCAGCAGTTTTAATCCCAGGGCGTTTGAAGCTTTCTTT
CASSFNPRAFEAFF
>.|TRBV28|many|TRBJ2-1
TGTGCCAGCCGAAACACACCTTCCAATGAGCAGTTCTTC
CASRNTPSNEQFF
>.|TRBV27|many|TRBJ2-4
TGTGCCAGCAGTCGCACCCCACTCGGGGACAAAAACATTCAGTACTTC
CASSRTPLGDKNIQYF
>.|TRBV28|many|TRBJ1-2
TGTGCCAGCAGTCCCACCGACCGCTATGGCTACACCTTC
CASSPTDRYGYTF
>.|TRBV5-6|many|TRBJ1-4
TGTGCCAGCAGCGTCGGGACGGATTATGAAAAACTGTTTTTT
CASSVGTDYEKLFF
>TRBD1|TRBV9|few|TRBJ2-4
TGTGCCAGCAGCGAGGGGACAGGGAAAAACATTCAGTACTTC
CASSEGTGKNIQYF
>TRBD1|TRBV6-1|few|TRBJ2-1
TGTGCCAGCATGGTTTACAGGGGGGCGAAACTCAATGAGCAGTTCTTC
CASMVYRGAKLNEQFF
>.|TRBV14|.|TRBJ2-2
TGTGCCAGCAGCCAAAGATTCTTGAACACCGGGGAGCTGTTTTTT
CASSQRFLNTGELFF
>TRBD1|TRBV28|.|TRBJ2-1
TGTGCCAGCAGTTTATCTGGGACAGGGGCGCACGATGAGCAGTTCTTC
CASSLSGTGAHDEQFF
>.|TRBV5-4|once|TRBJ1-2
TGTGCCAGCAGCGGCGGTGCCGGACCTAACTATGGCTACACCTTC
CASSGGAGPNYGYTF
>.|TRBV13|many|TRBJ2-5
TGTGCCAGCAGCTTAGGTCCGAACTGGGCAGAGACCCAGTACTTC
CASSLGPNWAETQYF
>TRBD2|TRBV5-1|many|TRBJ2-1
TGCGCCAGCAGCTTGGAGTGGGGGACTACCAATGAGCAGTTCTTC
CASSLEWGTTNEQFF
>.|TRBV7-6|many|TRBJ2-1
TGTGCCAGCAGCTTAATCGGGGTTTCTGGCAATGAGCAGTTCTTC
CASSLIGVSGNEQFF
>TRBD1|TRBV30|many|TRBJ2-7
TGTGCCTGGAGTGGGACAGGGTTCGAGCAGTACTTC
CAWSGTGFEQYF
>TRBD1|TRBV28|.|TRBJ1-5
TGTGCCAGCAGACGGACAGGGTACGGAGATCAGCCCCAGCATTTT
CASRRTGYGDQPQHF
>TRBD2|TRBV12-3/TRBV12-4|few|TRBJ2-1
TGTGCCAGCAGACTAGCGCTCGAGCAGTTCTTC
CASRLALEQFF
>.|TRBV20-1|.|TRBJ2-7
TGCAGTGCTAGAGGGCAGGGTGGGTCCTACGAGCAGTACTTC
CSARGQGGSYEQYF
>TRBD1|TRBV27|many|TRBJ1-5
TGTGCCAGCAGTGCAGGGGGCGGAAGCAATCAGCCCCAGCATTTT
CASSAGGGSNQPQHF
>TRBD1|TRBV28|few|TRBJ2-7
TGTGCCAGCAGTTTGGGGACAGGGCAGTACGAGCAGTACTTC
CASSLGTGQYEQYF
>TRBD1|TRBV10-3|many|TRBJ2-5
TGTGCCATCAGCCTGACAGGGGGCCAAGAGACCCAGTACTTC
CAISLTGGQETQYF
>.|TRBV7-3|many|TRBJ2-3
TGTGCCAGCAGCTCCGCCGGGACAAACACAGATACGCAGTATTTT
CASSSAGTNTDTQYF
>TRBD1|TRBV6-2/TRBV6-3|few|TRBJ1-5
TGTGCCAGCGCTTGGACAGGGGGGGACAATCAGCCCCAGCATTTT
CASAWTGGDNQPQHF
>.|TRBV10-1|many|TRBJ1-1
TGCGCCAGCAGTGAGGAAGGAAGTAACACTGAAGCTTTCTTT
CASSEEGSNTEAFF
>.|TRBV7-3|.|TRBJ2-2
TGTGCTAGCAGCCCGGGAGTTGGGTACGGGGAGCTGTTTTTT
CASSPGVGYGELFF
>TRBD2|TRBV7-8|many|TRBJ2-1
TGTGCCAGCAGCGCGGGACTAGCGGTTTACAATGAGCAGTTCTTC
CASSAGLAVYNEQFF
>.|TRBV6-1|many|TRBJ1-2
TGTGCCAGCAGTCTCTCCCCCCAAGGGCACTATGGCTACACCTTC
CASSLSPQGHYGYTF
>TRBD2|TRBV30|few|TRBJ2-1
TGTGCCTGGAGTTTTATTCCCCTAGCGGGAGCAGGTGAGCAGTTCTTC
CAWSFIPLAGAGEQFF
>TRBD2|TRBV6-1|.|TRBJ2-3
TGTGCCACCTGGACTAGCGGGAGGGGGGGGGATACGCAGTATTTT
CATWTSGRGGDTQYF
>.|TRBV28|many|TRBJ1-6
TGTGCCAGCAGTTTTGTTGATTCACCCCTCCACTTT
CASSFVDSPLHF
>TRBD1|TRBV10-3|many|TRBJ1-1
TGTGCCATCAGCCACCTTGGACAGGGGATCAACACTGAAGCTTTCTTT
CAISHLGQGINTEAFF
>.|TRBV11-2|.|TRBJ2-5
TGTGCCAGCAGCTCTTACCCAGAGACCCAGTACTTC
CASSSYPETQYF
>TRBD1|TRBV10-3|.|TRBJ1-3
TGTGCCATCAGTGAGCAGGGGGGGACCCTCTCTGGAAACACCATATATTTT
CAISEQGGTLSGNTIYF
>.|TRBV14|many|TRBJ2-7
TGTGCCAGCAGCCAAGGTCTCAGTTTCACGGGGGAGCAGTACTTC
CASSQGLSFTGEQYF
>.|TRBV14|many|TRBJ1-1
TGTGCCAGCAGCCAAGCGGATTTTACAGCTTTCTTT
CASSQADFTAFF
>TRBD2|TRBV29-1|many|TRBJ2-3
TGCAGCGTTGAAGGCCGACTAGCGGGAGGAGGTACGCAGTATTTT
CSVEGRLAGGGTQYF
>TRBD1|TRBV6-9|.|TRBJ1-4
TGTGCCAGCAGTTACGGGACAGGGAGTGAAAAACTGTTTTTT
CASSYGTGSEKLFF
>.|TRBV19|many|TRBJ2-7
TGTGCCAGTAGTATCGGGGAAGCCTACGAGCAGTACTTC
CASSIGEAYEQYF
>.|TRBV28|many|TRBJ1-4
TGTGCCAGCAGTTTAGGGGAAGGGCTGGCGGCTGGTAATGAAAAACTGTTTTTT
CASSLGEGLAAGNEKLFF
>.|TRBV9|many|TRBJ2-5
TGTGCCAGCAGCGTCGAATTTGGACCGTCGGAGACCCAGTACTTC
CASSVEFGPSETQYF
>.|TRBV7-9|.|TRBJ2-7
TGTGCCAGCAGCCCCTACTCGGGATACGAGCAGTACTTC
CASSPYSGYEQYF
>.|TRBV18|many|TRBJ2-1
TGTGCCAGCTCACCAGACGGGGCCCCCTACAATGAGCAGTTCTTC
CASSPDGAPYNEQFF
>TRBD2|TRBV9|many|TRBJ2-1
TGTGCCAGCAGCGTAGGGGACGGGACTACCAATGAGCAGTTCTTC
CASSVGDGTTNEQFF
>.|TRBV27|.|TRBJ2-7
TGTGCCAGCAGTTTCGCGGGGGCCACCTACGAGCAGTACTTC
CASSFAGATYEQYF